Listed here are 27 T cell receptor beta chains from one sample, sequenced in a study of CD8 T cells in cerebrospinal fluid in Alzheimer's disease. TCRdb reprocessed the 10x single-cell sequencing reads and keeps a single row for each CDR3 protein, giving no DNA. This repertoire includes over a thousand distinct CDR3 sequences. The sequenced sample consisted of cerebrospinal fluid. These receptors all come from a human donor in good health.

The rearrangement links TRBV19 to TRBJ2-5. The CDR3 has 14 amino acids. Per germline, CDR1 LNHDA and CDR2 SQIVND (reference sequence). CDR3 sequence: CASSILGVVETQYF. Supplemented by reference TRBV19 and TRBJ2-5, the full variable domain reads DGGITQSPKYLFRKEGQNVTLSCEQNLNHDAMYWYRQDPGQGLRLIYYSQIVNDFQKGDIAEGYSVSREKKESFPLTVTSAQKNPTAFYLCASSILGVVETQYFGPGTRLLVL.

This clonotype is deemed large (0.1 to 1%) by its frequency. The V call is TRBV28, the J call TRBJ2-1. Germline CDR1 and CDR2: MDHEN and SYDVKM. The CDR3 has 16 amino acids. This CDR3 reads CASSYQRHLGYNEQFF.

In terms of frequency, this clonotype is medium-sized. V gene TRBV20-1 combines with J gene TRBJ2-4; TCRdb lists TRBD1, though no DNA is available to test this call. The CDR3 sequence is 15 residues long. CDR1 and CDR2 from the germline V gene are DFQATT and SNEGSKA (reference sequence). CDR3 residues: CSAGPGGETKNIQYF.

By frequency, this clonotype registers medium-sized. The V and J genes are TRBV6-5 and TRBJ2-3; the TCRdb D gene call, TRBD1, has no DNA to confirm it. The CDR3 extends over 15 amino acids. Germline V gene data show CDR1 as MNHEY and CDR2 as SVGAGI. CDR3 sequence reads: CASSAGPSSTDTQYF.

The rearrangement joins TRBV5-6 to TRBJ2-1; checking the TCRdb D call of TRBD2 is not possible without DNA. Germline CDR1 is SGHDT and CDR2 is YYEEEE. This CDR3 is built from 15 residues. The CDR3 sequence: CASSLGAGVRVEQFF.

Its frequency marks this clonotype as large. This chain links TRBV3-1 with TRBJ2-7. This CDR3 has 13 amino acids. Germline CDR1 and CDR2: LGHDT and YNNKEL (reference sequence). The CDR3: CASSQENGNEQYF.

The chain combines TRBV19 with TRBJ1-3; TCRdb returns TRBD1, unconfirmable since there is no DNA. The CDR3 runs 17 residues. Per the germline V gene, CDR1 is LNHDA and CDR2 is SQIVND (reference sequence). The CDR3 sequence is CASSNPGQVGFGNTIYF.

By frequency, this clonotype registers large. The gene calls are TRBV7-9 and TRBJ2-3; as DNA is missing, the TRBD1 call by TCRdb cannot be tested. Germline loops: CDR1 SEHNR, CDR2 FQNEAQ (reference sequence). The CDR3 runs 14 residues. The CDR3 loop reads CASSPGQGADTQYF.

By frequency, this clonotype is medium-sized. V and J are TRBV6-2 or TRBV6-3 and TRBJ2-2; as DNA is missing, the TRBD1 call by TCRdb cannot be tested. The CDR3 has 16 residues. The V gene's germline CDR1 is MNHEY and CDR2 SVGEGT. CDR3 residues: CASSYFTGVNTGELFF.

This clonotype shows up as medium-sized (0.01 to 0.1%) by frequency. The V gene is TRBV29-1, the J gene TRBJ1-1; TCRdb proposes TRBD1, but this gene call is untestable without DNA. This CDR3 contains 12 residues. Germline V gene lookup returns CDR1 SQVTM and CDR2 ANQGSEA. This CDR3 reads CSVRDQNTEAFF.

V is TRBV5-6 and J is TRBJ1-6; with no DNA, the TCRdb D assignment of TRBD1 cannot be verified. CDR1 and CDR2 from the germline V gene are SGHDT and YYEEEE. The CDR3 is 15 residues long. The CDR3: CASSLGQSGNSPLHF.

V usage is TRBV18 and J usage is TRBJ1-6; TCRdb calls TRBD1, which cannot be checked without DNA. The CDR3 is 15 amino acids. Looked up from germline, CDR1 is KGHSH and CDR2 is LQKENI. This CDR3 reads CASSETGHLNSPLHF.

Measured by frequency, this clonotype is medium-sized. The chain is built from TRBV3-1 and TRBJ2-5; lacking DNA, the TRBD1 call made by TCRdb goes unchecked. CDR1 LGHDT and CDR2 YNNKEL come from the germline V gene (reference sequence). The CDR3 totals 15 residues. The CDR3 loop reads CASSQGTGLQETQYF.

This clonotype is identified as medium-sized from frequency. The J gene is TRBJ2-3, the V gene TRBV5-1. Germline CDR1 is SGHRS and CDR2 is YFSETQ. CDR3 length: 11 residues. CDR3 residues: CASRSTDTQYF.

This clonotype is called medium-sized (0.01 to 0.1%) based on its frequency. The chain uses TRBV19 and TRBJ2-1; TCRdb returns TRBD2, unconfirmable since there is no DNA. Germline V gene sequence: CDR1 LNHDA, CDR2 SQIVND (reference sequence). The CDR3 runs to 15 residues. CDR3: CASSMGTSGSNEQFF. Full variable domain (rest looked up from reference TRBV19 and TRBJ2-1): DGGITQSPKYLFRKEGQNVTLSCEQNLNHDAMYWYRQDPGQGLRLIYYSQIVNDFQKGDIAEGYSVSREKKESFPLTVTSAQKNPTAFYLCASSMGTSGSNEQFFGPGTRLTVL.

Measured by frequency, this clonotype is medium-sized. This chain joins TRBV2 and TRBJ2-7. Looked up from germline, CDR1 is SNHLY and CDR2 is FYNNEI. The CDR3 totals 11 residues. CDR3 in amino acids: CASSQNYEQYF.

Measured by frequency, this clonotype is large. V usage is TRBV20-1 and J usage is TRBJ2-1; TCRdb indicates TRBD1, and absent DNA this call remains unverified. The germline CDR1 and CDR2 sequences are DFQATT and SNEGSKA (reference sequence). There are 14 residues in the CDR3. The CDR3 protein is CSARDRVSYNEQFF.

Considering frequency, this clonotype is large. The chain uses TRBV13 and TRBJ1-5; TCRdb's D gene call, TRBD1, goes unchecked for lack of DNA. This CDR3 spans 15 amino acids. Looked up from germline, CDR1 is PRHDT and CDR2 is FYEKMQ (reference sequence). The CDR3 sequence: CASSQDRGRNQPQHF.

This clonotype is classed as medium-sized (0.01 to 0.1%) by frequency. The chain uses TRBV7-9 and TRBJ2-2; TCRdb designates TRBD2, a call that cannot be tested without DNA. The CDR3 totals 15 residues. Germline CDR1 is SEHNR and CDR2 is FQNEAQ (reference sequence). The CDR3 spells CASSPEGFAVGELFF.

By frequency, this clonotype registers medium-sized (0.01 to 0.1%). The CDR3 loop reads CASREQGPNEQFF. The chain couples TRBV6-1 to TRBJ2-1; TCRdb outputs TRBD2, but without DNA this stays unchecked. The length of the CDR3 is 13 residues. The germline V gene has CDR1 MNHNS and CDR2 SASEGT.

Frequency places this clonotype as medium-sized. The chain is built from TRBV24-1 and TRBJ2-7; without DNA, the TCRdb call of TRBD1 cannot be checked. CDR1 and CDR2 from the germline V gene are KGHDR and SFDVKD. This CDR3 contains 16 residues. CDR3 amino acids: CATSDRGHLGRSEQYF.

The CDR3 spells CASTHRTGGTEAFF. V is TRBV19 and J is TRBJ1-1; absent DNA, TCRdb's TRBD1 call cannot be checked. The CDR3 is 14 residues long. Germline CDR1 reads LNHDA; CDR2 reads SQIVND (reference sequence).

Frequency places this clonotype as medium-sized. This rearrangement joins TRBV2 to TRBJ1-4. The CDR3 is made up of 16 amino acids. Germline CDR1 reads SNHLY; CDR2 reads FYNNEI. This CDR3 reads CASSEVKSLANEKLFF.

This clonotype is classed as medium-sized (0.01 to 0.1%) by frequency. This chain uses TRBV10-1 with TRBJ2-1; the TCRdb call, TRBD1, lacks DNA for checking. Germline CDR1 reads WNHNN; CDR2 reads SYGVQD (reference sequence). This CDR3 spans 15 amino acids. CDR3 sequence reads: CASRPGQQTYNEQFF.

The CDR3 is CASGGAGGYFADTQYF. V usage is TRBV5-1 and J usage is TRBJ2-3; TCRdb names TRBD1, which stays unverified in the absence of DNA. Per germline, CDR1 SGHRS and CDR2 YFSETQ. CDR3 length: 16 amino acids.

This clonotype is called medium-sized based on its frequency. The chain uses TRBV20-1 and TRBJ1-2; the TCRdb D gene call, TRBD1, has no DNA to confirm it. CDR3 length: 14 amino acids. Germline assignment: CDR1 DFQATT and CDR2 SNEGSKA (reference sequence). The CDR3 is CSARTDSRVDGYTF.

This clonotype ranks as medium-sized in terms of frequency. The V gene is TRBV6-5, the J gene TRBJ2-2; TCRdb reports TRBD2, a call that lacks DNA to check it against. The CDR3 sequence is 15 residues long. Germline lookup yields CDR1 MNHEY and CDR2 SVGAGI. CDR3 sequence: CASSWVGGDTGELFF.